These 29 T cell receptor beta chains were all obtained from the same sample, sequenced in a study of cytomegalovirus exposure and HLA in healthy donors. Sequencing was performed with immunoSEQ multiplex PCR; in TCRdb, only in-frame clones are kept and a portion is missing. The table records 150,000 to 200,000 clones, about 89% of them present only once. The source material was PBMCs. These receptors were obtained from a woman between 18 and 29 years old in good health and CMV-seropositive.

J is TRBJ1-2 and V is TRBV9; no clear D. The germline V and J ends were trimmed by 2 bases and 2 bases, with 7 bases remaining between them. In germline, CDR1 is SGDLS, CDR2 YYNGEE. The CDR3 extends over 13 amino acids. The CDR3 DNA reads TGTGCCAGCAGCGTTGACGGGAACTATGGCTACACCTTC. Its translation: CASSVDGNYGYTF.

CDR3 sequence reads: CATSEGHYGYTF. As DNA, the CDR3 is TGTGCCACCTCGGAGGGCCACTATGGCTACACCTTC. The chain uses TRBV19 and TRBJ1-2; no clear D. Germline V gives CDR1 LNHDA, CDR2 SQIVND (reference sequence). CDR3 size: 12 residues. Trimming shortened V by 10 bases and J by 3 bases, and 12 bases separated the two germline ends.

The CDR3 nucleotides read TGTGCCAGCAGCTTGAGCCGGGGGACAGGGCCCTACGAGCAGTACTTC. It translates to CASSLSRGTGPYEQYF. The chain couples TRBV5-6 to TRBJ2-7; TRBD1 matches 9 bases. Germline V gene lookup returns CDR1 SGHDT and CDR2 YYEEEE. This CDR3 region has 16 residues. J was trimmed by 2 bases and V by 1 base; bases with no gene match: 7. Full variable domain (remainder filled in from reference TRBV5-6 and TRBJ2-7): DAGVTQSPTHLIKTRGQQVTLRCSPKSGHDTVSWYQQALGQGPQFIFQYYEEEERQRGNFPDRFSGHQFPNYSSELNVNALLLGDSALYLCASSLSRGTGPYEQYFGPGTRLTVT.

This clone occurred a few times. The rearrangement joins TRBV2 to TRBJ1-2, with 9 positions matching TRBD1. V trimming: 8 bases; J trimming: 6 bases; junction bases outside the gene matches: 4. This CDR3 contains 12 residues. Germline V gives CDR1 SNHLY, CDR2 FYNNEI. CDR3 DNA: TGTGCCAGCGACCGGGACAGGGATGGCTACACCTTC. This sequence encodes CASDRDRDGYTF.

This clone was recorded once. The chain combines TRBV30 with TRBJ1-2; the D gene is possibly TRBD1 (6 bases). V was clipped by 7 bases and J by 2 bases, with 14 bases between them. The CDR3 consists of 13 residues. Germline V gives CDR1 GTSNPN, CDR2 SVGIG (reference sequence). The CDR3 DNA is TGTGCCTCGACGACACAGGGAAACTATGGCTACACCTTC. Its translation is CASTTQGNYGYTF.

The chain has TRBV2 and TRBJ2-5, with 11 bases fitting TRBD2. This CDR3 region has 15 residues. The J segment lost 5 bases and the V segment lost 5 bases, leaving 7 bases of the junction unmatched. CDR1 is SNHLY, CDR2 FYNNEI, per germline. CDR3 coding DNA: TGTGCCAGCAGTCCAATTAGCGGGAGGGTTGAGACCCAGTACTTC. It encodes CASSPISGRVETQYF.

This clone was recorded once. The chain carries TRBV18 and TRBJ1-1; weak D call: TRBD1 (5 bases). Germline V gene data show CDR1 as KGHSH and CDR2 as LQKENI. With 1 base removed from V and 3 bases from J, the gap between germline ends came to 6 bases. The CDR3 contains 13 residues. DNA for the CDR3: TGTGCCAGCTCACCACGGGACTACACTGAAGCTTTCTTT. It yields the protein CASSPRDYTEAFF.

The chain couples TRBV7-7 to TRBJ1-1; D might be TRBD1 (5 bases). The V and J ends lost 6 bases and 1 base respectively, with 9 bases between them. The CDR3 sequence is 13 residues long. Germline-derived CDR1 and CDR2 are SSHAT and FNYEAQ (reference sequence). For the CDR3, the DNA is TGTGCCAGCAGTCTACAGGCGAACACTGAAGCTTTCTTT. This codes for CASSLQANTEAFF.

The chain recombines TRBV5-1 with TRBJ1-3, with a tentative D call TRBD1 (5 bases). Germline loops: CDR1 SGHRS, CDR2 YFSETQ. The CDR3 spans 19 residues. The V end lost 3 bases, the J end lost 3 bases, and 25 bases lay between the germline ends. The CDR3 loop reads CASSSGRGLGGSDGNTIYF. Here the CDR3 DNA reads TGCGCCAGCAGCTCAGGTCGGGGACTTGGAGGTAGTGATGGAAACACCATATATTTT.

The rearrangement uses TRBV30 and TRBJ2-7; 11 bases are shared with TRBD1. With 3 bases clipped from V and 5 bases from J, the junction kept 9 bases outside the gene matches. The CDR3 is made up of 15 amino acids. From germline, CDR1 is GTSNPN and CDR2 SVGIG (reference sequence). CDR3 in DNA: TGTGCCTGGAGCAGCGAGGACAGGGGGCAAAACGAGCAGTACTTC. Translated, it gives CAWSSEDRGQNEQYF.

As regards this clone: Its ends do not fully match the called genes, so a read error is possible. This chain links TRBV30 with TRBJ2-7; weak D call: TRBD1 (5 bases). The CDR3 runs to 18 residues. Germline CDR1 and CDR2: GTSNPN and SVGIG (reference sequence). CDR3 in amino acids: CARSRWGNLREYFYEQYF. The CDR3 DNA sequence: TGTGCCCGGAGCCGATGGGGCAATTTAAGAGAATATTTCTACGAGCAGTACTTC.

The V call is TRBV5-6, the J call TRBJ2-3; no clear D gene. V was cut by 3 bases and J by 2 bases, with 16 bases left in between. Germline V gene lookup returns CDR1 SGHDT and CDR2 YYEEEE. The CDR3 length is 16 residues. The CDR3 DNA sequence: TGTGCCAGCAGCTCGAAGGCGGTTTTCACCACAGATACGCAGTATTTT. Its translation: CASSSKAVFTTDTQYF.

V and J are TRBV2 and TRBJ2-7; 8 bases are shared with TRBD1. CDR1 is SNHLY, CDR2 FYNNEI, per germline. The CDR3 loop spans 14 amino acids. V shed 6 bases, J shed 7 bases, and the junction held 11 bases outside the gene matches. CDR3 amino acids: CASSPQGAPGEQYF. The DNA for the CDR3 is TGTGCCAGCAGCCCGCAGGGGGCGCCGGGGGAGCAGTACTTC.

This clone has only one observation. The chain carries TRBV10-3 and TRBJ1-5, with TRBD1 identical over 7 bases. CDR1 ENHRY and CDR2 SYGVKD come from the germline V gene. This CDR3 is built from 14 residues. V dropped 5 bases and J dropped 4; count of bases not matched to a gene: 5. This chain's CDR3 is CAISNPGQNQPQHF. The CDR3, as DNA: TGTGCCATCAGTAATCCGGGACAGAATCAGCCCCAGCATTTT.

This chain links TRBV11-2 with TRBJ2-1; D not resolved. Per germline, CDR1 SGHAT and CDR2 FQNNGV. Trimming stripped 6 bases from V and 7 bases from J, with 7 bases between. CDR3 length equals 11 residues. The CDR3 spells CASRLWNEQFF. The CDR3, as DNA: TGTGCCAGCAGACTATGGAATGAGCAGTTCTTC.

The V call is TRBV9, the J call TRBJ2-6, with a tentative D call TRBD1 (6 bases). V lost 4 bases and J 0 bases, leaving 17 bases between the germline ends. The germline V gene encodes CDR1 SGDLS and CDR2 YYNGEE. CDR3 length: 18 amino acids. CDR3 bases: TGTGCCAGCAGCCTTCAGGACAGCTCTTACTCTGGGGCCAACGTCCTGACTTTC. Translation gives CASSLQDSSYSGANVLTF.

This clone has a handful of counts. The chain carries TRBV27 and TRBJ2-7; the match to TRBD2 covers 7 bases. Trimming removed 5 bases from V and 2 bases from J; junction bases left unmatched: 6. This CDR3 is built from 14 residues. CDR1 and CDR2 (germline): MNHEY, SMNVEV (reference sequence). The CDR3 DNA sequence: TGTGCCAGCAGTCCAGGGACTATACCCTACGAGCAGTACTTC. As protein: CASSPGTIPYEQYF.

The gene calls are TRBV5-4 and TRBJ2-5; 8 bases map to TRBD2. With V trimmed by 1 base and J by 1 base, 3 bases remained unmatched. Germline V gives CDR1 SGHNT, CDR2 YYREEE (reference sequence). The CDR3 has 15 amino acids. The CDR3, as DNA: TGTGCCAGCAGCTTGCGAGCGGGAGTCCAAGAGACCCAGTACTTC. Encoded protein: CASSLRAGVQETQYF.

The chain uses TRBV9 and TRBJ2-7; tentatively, D is TRBD2 (7 bases). The CDR3 consists of 15 residues. From germline, CDR1 is SGDLS and CDR2 YYNGEE. V was shortened by 0 bases and J by 8 bases, with 18 bases between the two germline ends. CDR3: CASSVAPEGGAQQYF. The CDR3 nucleotides read TGTGCCAGCAGCGTAGCTCCTGAGGGGGGGGCACAGCAGTACTTC.

This chain uses TRBV5-4 with TRBJ1-4; D remains ambiguous. CDR1 and CDR2 (germline): SGHNT, YYREEE (reference sequence). The CDR3 spans 14 residues. V lost 0 bases, J lost 6 bases, and 9 bases lay in between. CDR3 protein: CASSLAQEDEKLFF. DNA of the CDR3: TGTGCCAGCAGCTTGGCGCAGGAGGATGAAAAACTGTTTTTT.

The chain has TRBV19 and TRBJ2-3, with 8 bases fitting TRBD2. V trimming: 5 bases; J trimming: 3 bases; junction bases outside the gene matches: 7. This CDR3 is 15 amino acids long. Germline CDR1 reads LNHDA; CDR2 reads SQIVND (reference sequence). The CDR3 bases are TGTGCCAGTAGTCCCTCGGGCGGGAGGACAGATACGCAGTATTTT. Translating gives CASSPSGGRTDTQYF. The full variable domain, in which reference TRBV19 and TRBJ2-3 provide the parts outside the CDR3, is DGGITQSPKYLFRKEGQNVTLSCEQNLNHDAMYWYRQDPGQGLRLIYYSQIVNDFQKGDIAEGYSVSREKKESFPLTVTSAQKNPTAFYLCASSPSGGRTDTQYFGPGTRLTVL.

This clone appeared a few times. CDR3 residues: CASSSWETQYF. CDR3 nucleotides: TGTGCCAGCAGTAGTTGGGAGACCCAGTACTTC. The chain is built from TRBV7-9 and TRBJ2-5, with D hard to call. This CDR3 region has 11 residues. The germline gives CDR1 SEHNR, CDR2 FQNEAQ (reference sequence). Trimming stripped 6 bases from V and 5 bases from J, with 7 bases between.

V gene TRBV5-1 combines with J gene TRBJ1-2; D ambiguous. From germline, CDR1 is SGHRS and CDR2 YFSETQ. V was clipped by 1 base and J by 6 bases, with 19 bases between them. The CDR3 sequence is 16 residues long. CDR3 bases: TGCGCCAGCAGCTTGATTGAGGGCCGCCCGCTCAATGGCTACACCTTC. This codes for CASSLIEGRPLNGYTF.

The V gene is TRBV19, the J gene TRBJ2-7; TRBD2 matches at 15 bases. The CDR3 contains 16 residues. Germline CDR1 reads LNHDA; CDR2 reads SQIVND (reference sequence). Losses at the gene ends were 5 bases for V and 6 bases for J; bases not matched to a gene: 8. The DNA for the CDR3 is TGTGCCAGTAGTGATGGACTAGCGGGAGGGCCGCTCGAGCAGTACTTC. Protein product: CASSDGLAGGPLEQYF. The full variable domain, with the rest looked up from reference TRBV19 and TRBJ2-7, is DGGITQSPKYLFRKEGQNVTLSCEQNLNHDAMYWYRQDPGQGLRLIYYSQIVNDFQKGDIAEGYSVSREKKESFPLTVTSAQKNPTAFYLCASSDGLAGGPLEQYFGPGTRLTVT.

The chain uses TRBV6-5 and TRBJ1-6, with 9 bases aligning to TRBD1. Germline values: CDR1 MNHEY, CDR2 SVGAGI. The CDR3 is made up of 14 amino acids. V lost 5 bases to trimming and J lost 10 bases; unmatched junction nucleotides: 6. Written as DNA, the CDR3 is TGTGCCAGCAGTCTAGGGACAGGGAACTCACCCCTCCACTTT. Protein product: CASSLGTGNSPLHF.

The chain links TRBV5-4 to TRBJ2-1, with TRBD2 identical over 9 bases. CDR1 SGHNT and CDR2 YYREEE come from the germline V gene (reference sequence). Trimming took 4 bases from V and 7 from J; bases not matched to a gene: 15. This CDR3 region has 17 residues. The CDR3 DNA reads as TGTGCCAGCAGCCCGCCGGGACTAGCTTCCTCTCCTAATGAGCAGTTCTTC. This encodes CASSPPGLASSPNEQFF.

The J gene is TRBJ1-1, the V gene TRBV7-2; 7 bases are shared with TRBD1. From germline, CDR1 is SGHTA and CDR2 FQGNSA. The CDR3 is 13 amino acids. Unmatched junction bases numbered 6, after V lost 5 bases and J lost 6 bases. As DNA, the CDR3 is TGTGCCAGCAGCCCCACAGGGGCCCCTGAAGCTTTCTTT. Amino acid sequence: CASSPTGAPEAFF. The full variable domain, with the rest looked up from reference TRBV7-2 and TRBJ1-1, is GAGVSQSPSNKVTEKGKDVELRCDPISGHTALYWYRQSLGQGLEFLIYFQGNSAPDKSGLPSDRFSAERTGGSVSTLTIQRTQQEDSAVYLCASSPTGAPEAFFGQGTRLTVV.

The chain employs TRBV27 and TRBJ1-2; perhaps TRBD1 as D (5 bases). The V gene's germline CDR1 is MNHEY and CDR2 SMNVEV (reference sequence). The germline V and J ends were trimmed by 2 bases and 5 bases, with 15 bases remaining between them. The CDR3 runs to 15 residues. The CDR3 is CASSLIWGLGYGYTF. In nucleotides, the CDR3 is TGTGCCAGCAGTTTAATTTGGGGACTGGGGTATGGCTACACCTTC.

This clone was counted once. The genes are TRBV4-1 and TRBJ1-1; a weak D match, TRBD1 (5 bases). CDR3 size: 17 residues. Germline V gene data show CDR1 as MGHRA and CDR2 as YSYEKL. Trimming removed 3 bases from V and 2 bases from J, with 19 bases in between. CDR3 in amino acids: CASSHVPLRQGNTEAFF. The DNA of the CDR3 is TGCGCCAGCAGCCATGTACCCCTTAGGCAGGGTAACACTGAAGCTTTCTTT.